This T cell receptor beta chain was recorded in a study of identical twins. Germline assignment: CDR1 LGHDT and CDR2 YNNKEL (reference sequence). Trimming left V 4 bases short and J 6 bases short, with 15 bases between. This CDR3 is built from 14 residues. TCRdb reanalysed the 5' RACE reads using MiXCR and keeps one entry per CDR3 protein. The sample contains over 200,000 distinct CDR3 sequences, under 8.5% of which appear only once. This clonotype has just a few counts. These sequences were also reported in another study, on T cells expressing NK-cell markers.

The source of this sequence is a woman between 18 and 29 years old in good health. V usage is TRBV3-1 and J usage is TRBJ1-1, with D perhaps TRBD1 (6 bases). The sequencing sample was made of CD8+ T cells sorted from blood. CDR3: CASSPRQVNAEAFF. In DNA, the CDR3 is TGTGCCAGCAGCCCACGACAGGTAAACGCTGAAGCTTTCTTT.